This record concerns one T cell receptor (beta chain) sequence. Its antigen is unknown. Base qualities are not at hand, and no much larger clone is one base apart. To identify antigen-specific CD4+ T cell clonotypes by their expansion, the ViraFEST assay first stimulated PBMC with viral peptide pools and then applied TCR sequencing. After roughly 11 days of culture, CD4+ T cells were isolated with the EasySep CD4+ T cell isolation kit. None of the healthy vaccine recipients had a prior SARS-CoV-2 infection, which was confirmed by nucleocapsid antibody tests that came back negative both before and after vaccination. Each well held 1.5 million to 2.5 million PBMC cultured in IMDM containing around 5.1% human AB serum, around 9.3 IU/ml IL-2 and gentamicin, along with 8 to 10 ug/ml peptides. Half of the culture medium was replaced with fresh IL-2-containing medium on days 3 and 7. Unless noted otherwise, every peptide stimulation condition was grown in triplicate wells. PBMC were separated from whole blood using Ficoll-Paque Plus gradient centrifugation and were then either cryopreserved at -140C or used fresh. The spike proteins of SARS-CoV-2 and of the common cold coronaviruses HCoV-NL63, HCoV-OC43 and HCoV-229E were spanned by overlapping peptide pools. The QIAamp micro DNA kit was used to extract genomic DNA from the cultured CD4+ T cells.

This sample was taken from a study of vaccination effects on CD4 cells after COVID-19 (dated by TCRdb to between 2021 and 2022). Regarding the study in general: Participants received two doses of either the BNT162b2 or the mRNA-1273 mRNA SARS-CoV-2 vaccine. In the study, cultures from other donors were sequenced using the Oncomine TCR Beta short-read assay on an Illumina iSeq 100. In both COVID-19 convalescent patients and infection-naive vaccine recipients, the study compared SARS-CoV-2 spike-specific CD4+ TCR repertoires from before mRNA vaccination with those from after it. A total of ten to eleven COVID-19 convalescent patients and a handful of SARS-CoV-2-naive healthy vaccine recipients were included in the full study. What the work shows at the level of the full study, not this receptor alone: Clones induced by infection and clones induced by vaccination both contracted markedly at late timepoints after vaccination, which fits with T cell responses waning over time. The study was limited by a small number of convalescent patients, and early post-infection timepoints were lacking. In healthy vaccine recipients, vaccine-induced clones were almost all SARS-CoV-2 mono-reactive, with only 1 of 255 cross-reactive with common cold coronaviruses.

The germline V gene gives CDR1 as MNHEY and CDR2 as SVGAGI. Measured from the cysteine to the phenylalanine, the CDR3 is 11 residues long. CDR3 DNA is the only sequence kept; it has 33 bases, read in frame from the first base. V was cut back by 6 bases and J by 2 bases, leaving a gap of 3 bases between them. Library prep was done by the immunoSEQ multiplex PCR assay. DNA from the CD4+ T cells that had been cultured and isolated underwent TCR beta CDR3 sequencing. Turning to the authors' computational methods: The analysis removed non-productive TCR sequences, trimmed reads to the CDR3 region, and retained only CDR3s that were 7 or more amino acids long. Antigen-specific clonotypes were identified with the MANAFEST web app by comparing expansion in peptide wells against reference cultures. For clones to be considered positive, expansion at FDR<0.05 versus reference and all other wells, an odds ratio above 5, and a frequency above 0.1% in two replicate wells were required. A clonotype was defined as cross-reactive if the clonotype was significantly expanded both in SARS-CoV-2 spike wells and in at least one common cold coronavirus spike condition. Using the stringdist R package, CDR3 similarity was measured by Levenshtein distance, and unrooted trees were constructed with ape in R 3.6.1. TCRdb mirrors the immuneACCESS table, restricted to in-frame sequences. Some clones are absent from its copies; in checked studies, under half trace to an unresolved V gene, and the reason for the others is unknown. The DNA was the basis for D and trimming; V, J and clone size are from that table. Present in this sample are tens of thousands of clones, over 65% of which were seen just once. 15% of the sample is in the top ten clones.

The receptor was isolated from a human donor who received a COVID-19 vaccine. The starting material was CD4+ T cells from PBMCs cultured with HCoV-OC43 spike peptides, obtained before COVID-19 vaccination. In light of the paper, this sample's cell subset or site label describes: HCoV-OC43 spike overlapping peptide pool stimulation. The chain links TRBV6-5 with TRBJ2-3; the D gene cannot be resolved reliably. The CDR3 here reads CASRFTDTQYF. The nucleotides read TGTGCCAGCAGGTTCACAGATACGCAGTATTTT.